This entry lists 14 T cell receptor beta chains sequenced from one sample in a study of blood T cell repertoires in COVID-19. Sequencing was performed with immunoSEQ multiplex PCR; in TCRdb, only in-frame clones are kept and a portion is missing. Here the sample spans over 300,000 clones, approximately 85% being singletons. Sequencing was carried out using PBMCs or T cells enriched from blood (not recorded which). The origin of the receptors is a young man who had recovered from COVID-19.

This clone showed up just a few times. The chain is built from TRBV4-2 and TRBJ1-1; D may be TRBD1 (6 bases). This CDR3 region has 12 residues. Trimming shortened V by 2 bases and J by 6 bases, and 7 bases separated the two germline ends. CDR1 is LGHNA and CDR2 is YNFKEQ in the germline V gene. CDR3: CASSQPGAEAFF. The CDR3 DNA sequence: TGTGCCAGCAGCCAACCAGGGGCTGAAGCTTTCTTT.

The chain employs TRBV18 and TRBJ2-7; 10 bases map to TRBD1. Per germline, CDR1 KGHSH and CDR2 LQKENI. V shed 4 bases and J 2 bases; nucleotides not matched to a gene: 2. This CDR3 comprises 14 residues. CDR3 in amino acids: CASSRTGGTYEQYF. The CDR3 DNA is TGTGCCAGCTCACGGACAGGGGGAACCTACGAGCAGTACTTC. Using reference TRBV18 and TRBJ2-7 for the parts outside the CDR3, the full variable domain is NAGVMQNPRHLVRRRGQEARLRCSPMKGHSHVYWYRQLPEEGLKFMVYLQKENIIDESGMPKERFSAEFPKEGPSILRIQQVVRGDSAAYFCASSRTGGTYEQYFGPGTRLTVT.

The sample holds a few counts of this clone. The rearrangement uses TRBV27 and TRBJ1-4; unclear D gene. The V end lost 6 bases, the J end lost 0 bases, and 8 bases lay between the germline ends. CDR3 size: 14 residues. Per germline, CDR1 MNHEY and CDR2 SMNVEV (reference sequence). CDR3 residues: CASRISPTNEKLFF. The CDR3 DNA sequence: TGTGCCAGCAGAATCTCCCCAACTAATGAAAAACTGTTTTTT.

Only one count was recorded for this clone. The V and J genes are TRBV9 and TRBJ2-5; D unresolved. Germline lookup yields CDR1 SGDLS and CDR2 YYNGEE. The CDR3 totals 13 residues. V lost 3 bases, J lost 2 bases, and 8 bases lay in between. This CDR3 is CASSAGFQETQYF. The CDR3 DNA reads as TGTGCCAGCAGCGCCGGGTTTCAAGAGACCCAGTACTTC.

The chain links TRBV7-2 to TRBJ2-5, with D uncertain. With 5 bases removed from V and 1 base from J, the gap between germline ends came to 14 bases. The CDR3 covers 15 residues. Germline assignment: CDR1 SGHTA and CDR2 FQGNSA. The CDR3 region has the DNA TGTGCCAGCAGCGCCCATGACTGGTCCCAAGAGACCCAGTACTTC. It codes for CASSAHDWSQETQYF. Using reference TRBV7-2 and TRBJ2-5 for the parts outside the CDR3, the full variable domain is GAGVSQSPSNKVTEKGKDVELRCDPISGHTALYWYRQSLGQGLEFLIYFQGNSAPDKSGLPSDRFSAERTGGSVSTLTIQRTQQEDSAVYLCASSAHDWSQETQYFGPGTRLLVL.

This chain joins TRBV5-4 and TRBJ2-7, with D perhaps TRBD2 (7 bases). V lost 5 bases and J lost 5, with 17 bases in between. The CDR3 has 14 amino acids. Germline V gene lookup returns CDR1 SGHNT and CDR2 YYREEE (reference sequence). The CDR3 DNA follows: TGTGCCAGCAGTTCCAAGGGGGGGCCTAACGAGCAGTACTTC. It is translated as CASSSKGGPNEQYF. Variable domain in full (rest from reference TRBV5-4 and TRBJ2-7): ETGVTQSPTHLIKTRGQQVTLRCSSQSGHNTVSWYQQALGQGPQFIFQYYREEENGRGNFPPRFSGLQFPNYSSELNVNALELDDSALYLCASSSKGGPNEQYFGPGTRLTVT.

The J gene is TRBJ1-2, the V gene TRBV20-1; weak D call: TRBD1 (6 bases). The CDR3 totals 14 residues. Trimming took off 3 bases at V and 1 base at J, with 12 bases between the two ends. Germline V CDR1 and CDR2: DFQATT, SNEGSKA (reference sequence). CDR3 sequence: CSASLTGNNYGYTF. The CDR3 bases are TGCAGTGCTAGTTTGACAGGCAATAACTATGGCTACACCTTC.

J is TRBJ2-7 and V is TRBV2; D remains ambiguous. In germline, CDR1 is SNHLY, CDR2 FYNNEI. Trimming removed 2 bases from V and 0 bases from J, with 8 bases in between. This CDR3 is 14 amino acids long. The CDR3 DNA sequence: TGTGCCAGCAGTGAACCAGTACCCTCCTACGAGCAGTACTTC. This translates into CASSEPVPSYEQYF.

The chain is built from TRBV5-1 and TRBJ1-1, with 8 bases fitting TRBD1. CDR1 is SGHRS, CDR2 YFSETQ, per germline. This CDR3 is 15 amino acids long. Germline trimming cut 1 base from V and 3 bases from J; bases unmatched to any gene: 5. In nucleotides, the CDR3 is TGCGCCAGCAGCTTGTTCGGGACAGGCGACACTGAAGCTTTCTTT. Translation: CASSLFGTGDTEAFF.

The rearrangement joins TRBV19 to TRBJ1-2, with 9 bases identical to TRBD1. The V segment lost 4 bases and the J segment 9 bases; nucleotides outside the gene matches: 9. The CDR3 has 14 amino acids. Germline V gene lookup returns CDR1 LNHDA and CDR2 SQIVND (reference sequence). CDR3 in DNA: TGTGCCAGTAGTACCCTCTCCGGGACAGGGAGCTACACCTTC. It specifies CASSTLSGTGSYTF.

The gene calls are TRBV11-2 and TRBJ1-1; D uncertain. V dropped 1 base and J dropped 5 bases, with 8 bases sitting between them. Per germline, CDR1 SGHAT and CDR2 FQNNGV. The CDR3 runs 13 residues. Written as DNA, the CDR3 is TGTGCCAGCAGCTTAGGATCGAGTACTGAAGCTTTCTTT. This gives the protein CASSLGSSTEAFF. The full variable domain, rest sourced from reference TRBV11-2 and TRBJ1-1, is EAGVAQSPRYKIIEKRQSVAFWCNPISGHATLYWYQQILGQGPKLLIQFQNNGVVDDSQLPKDRFSAERLKGVDSTLKIQPAKLEDSAVYLCASSLGSSTEAFFGQGTRLTVV.

This clone was found once. This sequence joins TRBV18 and TRBJ1-2; a weak D match, TRBD1 (5 bases). Per germline, CDR1 KGHSH and CDR2 LQKENI. The CDR3 spans 14 residues. Trimming shortened V by 5 bases and J by 6 bases, and 16 bases separated the two germline ends. This CDR3 is CASSTSWQGDGYTF. Here the CDR3 DNA reads TGTGCCAGCTCAACCTCGTGGCAGGGTGATGGCTACACCTTC.

This clone was observed a single time. V gene TRBV2 combines with J gene TRBJ1-5; 7 bases align to TRBD1. Germline CDR1 is SNHLY and CDR2 is FYNNEI. The V gene end was trimmed by 5 bases and the J gene end by 4 bases; junction bases not matched to a gene: 5. The CDR3 is made up of 14 amino acids. The CDR3 here is CASSSGTVNQPQHF. In DNA, the CDR3 is TGTGCCAGCAGTTCCGGGACAGTTAATCAGCCCCAGCATTTT.

In its sample, this clone was seen once. Other DNA sequences in the same sample also yield this CDR3. V usage is TRBV5-1 and J usage is TRBJ1-3; TRBD1 agrees at 9 bases. This CDR3 has 14 residues. With 4 bases clipped from V and 4 bases from J, the junction kept 3 bases outside the gene matches. The V gene's germline CDR1 is SGHRS and CDR2 YFSETQ. Written as DNA, the CDR3 is TGCGCCAGCAGCGGAGGACAGGGGGGAAACACCATATATTTT. This sequence encodes CASSGGQGGNTIYF.